The clone carrying this T cell receptor beta chain was recorded only once. The antigen remains unidentified. Produced via immunoSEQ multiplex PCR; TCRdb's table is partial and in-frame only. The data show roughly 150,000 clones, with roughly nine tenths seen just once and under 1.5% held by the top ten. The data were taken from a study of T cell responses to AZD1222 COVID-19 vaccine. Whole-study findings and limits: CD4 TCRs associated with vaccination spanned spike, dominating at 160-218 and 743-854.

The study pooled second doses at about 4 or about 12 weeks. V shed 4 bases and J 8 bases; nucleotides not matched to a gene: 12. The germline CDR1 and CDR2 sequences are SGHDT and YYEEEE. This CDR3 has 15 residues. The chain links TRBV5-6 to TRBJ1-2, with TRBD1 matching 9 bases. This clonotype was sampled from an adult who received the AZD1222 COVID-19 vaccine. The sequences come from peripheral blood, collected 28 days after the second AZD1222 dose. Here the CDR3 reads CASSPGAGTGIGYTF. CDR3 DNA: TGTGCCAGCAGCCCTGGCGCCGGGACAGGGATCGGCTACACCTTC.